The 21 T cell receptor beta chains in this list originate from one sample, sequenced in a study of OX40 agonist ivuxolimab in advanced cancers. Using immunoSEQ multiplex PCR, the repertoire was profiled, and TCRdb retains in-frame clones only, with some absent. The table records about 100,000 clones, 75% to 95% of them present only once. This sample comprised CD4+ or CD8+ T cells sorted from blood, obtained in a trial of the OX40 agonist ivuxolimab. These receptors were taken from an adult with an advanced solid tumor such as melanoma, head and neck, liver or kidney cancer.

V is TRBV28 and J is TRBJ1-2, with D perhaps matching TRBD1 (5 bases). The germline gives CDR1 MDHEN, CDR2 SYDVKM. The length of the CDR3 is 13 residues. Trimming shortened V by 3 bases and J by 8 bases, and 13 bases separated the two germline ends. Here the CDR3 reads CASSFVTVGGYTF. In DNA, the CDR3 is TGTGCCAGCAGTTTTGTGACAGTGGGAGGCTACACCTTC.

The chain has TRBV4-1 and TRBJ1-1, with no clear D. V lost 4 bases to trimming and J lost 1 base, with 10 bases between them. This CDR3 contains 14 residues. Germline V gene lookup returns CDR1 MGHRA and CDR2 YSYEKL. CDR3 coding DNA: TGCGCCAGCAGCCTTGTCCGGGCGAACACTGAAGCTTTCTTT. Protein: CASSLVRANTEAFF.

The V and J genes are TRBV7-2 and TRBJ2-7; TRBD1 matches at 11 bases. This CDR3 spans 14 amino acids. The V and J ends lost 1 base and 6 bases, in that order; junction bases with no gene match: 2. Germline CDR1 SGHTA, CDR2 FQGNSA. CDR3 residues: CASSLGTGGSEQYF. CDR3 bases: TGTGCCAGCAGCTTAGGGACAGGGGGCTCCGAGCAGTACTTC.

The gene calls are TRBV14 and TRBJ2-5, with TRBD2 as a possible D gene (7 bases). The CDR3 totals 16 residues. Trimming cost V 2 bases and J 6 bases, with 19 bases left between them. Germline V lookup: CDR1 SGHDN, CDR2 FVKESK. This CDR3 reads CASSQRGGVPRQTQYF. CDR3 DNA sequence: TGTGCCAGCAGCCAACGAGGGGGGGTCCCCAGGCAGACCCAGTACTTC.

The chain joins TRBV4-3 to TRBJ2-2; D possibly matches TRBD1 or TRBD2 (5 bases each). Germline CDR1 is LGHNA and CDR2 is YSLEER. V was cut by 4 bases and J by 2 bases, with 11 bases left in between. The CDR3 runs 15 residues. This chain's CDR3 is CASSRGSRNTGELFF. Written as DNA, the CDR3 is TGCGCCAGCAGCCGGGGGAGTCGAAACACCGGGGAGCTGTTTTTT.

This chain connects TRBV2 to TRBJ2-7; 10 nucleotides align to TRBD2. This CDR3 spans 14 amino acids. V was clipped by 6 bases and J by 3 bases; unmatched bases: 5. Germline CDR1 SNHLY, CDR2 FYNNEI. CDR3 sequence (DNA): TGTGCCAGCAGCCTAGCGGGAGCCCTCTACGAGCAGTACTTC. Protein sequence: CASSLAGALYEQYF.

The chain carries TRBV6-1 and TRBJ2-1; D uncertain. The CDR3 runs to 13 residues. Germline CDR1 and CDR2: MNHNS and SASEGT. V was shortened by 7 bases and J by 4 bases, with 11 bases between the two germline ends. CDR3 in amino acids: CASTKARYNEQFF. The CDR3, as DNA: TGTGCCAGCACCAAGGCCCGTTACAATGAGCAGTTCTTC.

This chain uses TRBV12-5 with TRBJ2-1; 11 bases line up with TRBD2. The junction had 28 bases not matched to a gene; V was cut back by 4 bases and J by 8 bases. Germline V gene lookup returns CDR1 LGHNT and CDR2 FRNRAP. This CDR3 has 22 residues. The CDR3 DNA reads as TGTGCTAGTGGTTCTGCCGTACTCAATATAGCGGGAGGGCCTGGGACACACCATGAGCAGTTCTTC. This encodes CASGSAVLNIAGGPGTHHEQFF. The whole variable domain, remainder taken from reference TRBV12-5 and TRBJ2-1, is DARVTQTPRHKVTEMGQEVTMRCQPILGHNTVFWYRQTMMQGLELLAYFRNRAPLDDSGMPKDRFSAEMPDATLATLKIQPSEPRDSAVYFCASGSAVLNIAGGPGTHHEQFFGPGTRLTVL.

J is TRBJ2-7 and V is TRBV5-1; 10 bases match TRBD2. V shed 2 bases, J shed 6 bases, and the junction held 8 bases outside the gene matches. The germline gives CDR1 SGHRS, CDR2 YFSETQ. The CDR3 runs 15 residues. This CDR3 reads CASSLYSGRQVEQYF. In DNA, the CDR3 is TGCGCCAGCAGCTTATATAGCGGGAGGCAGGTCGAGCAGTACTTC.

This chain links TRBV6-1 with TRBJ2-7; 7 positions match TRBD2. Looked up from germline, CDR1 is MNHNS and CDR2 is SASEGT. The trim removed 2 bases at V and 5 bases at J, leaving 9 bases unmatched. The length of the CDR3 is 15 residues. The CDR3, as DNA: TGTGCCAGCAGTGAACCCCCCGCGGGAGAGGACGAGCAGTACTTC. Translated, it gives CASSEPPAGEDEQYF.

CDR3 DNA: TGTGCCAGCAGTTTTTGGAGGCCGACAGGGGGCGAGGACGAGCAGTACTTC. It translates to CASSFWRPTGGEDEQYF. This chain joins TRBV28 and TRBJ2-7, with 10 bases matching TRBD1. J lost 5 bases, V lost 3 bases, and 13 bases had no gene match. Germline V gene data show CDR1 as MDHEN and CDR2 as SYDVKM. This CDR3 region has 17 residues.

This sequence joins TRBV7-3 and TRBJ2-1; 11 positions match TRBD2. This CDR3 contains 15 residues. The germline CDR1 and CDR2 sequences are SGHTA and FQGTGA. V dropped 4 bases and J dropped 5; count of bases not matched to a gene: 4. The CDR3 loop is CASSSRLAGNNEQFF. The CDR3 DNA is TGTGCCAGCAGCTCGAGACTAGCGGGGAACAATGAGCAGTTCTTC. Filled out from reference TRBV7-3 and TRBJ2-1, the complete variable domain reads GAGVSQTPSNKVTEKGKYVELRCDPISGHTALYWYRQSLGQGPEFLIYFQGTGAADDSGLPNDRFFAVRPEGSVSTLKIQRTERGDSAVYLCASSSRLAGNNEQFFGPGTRLTVL.

This sequence joins TRBV2 and TRBJ2-5; the D gene is possibly TRBD1 (5 bases). Germline V gene lookup returns CDR1 SNHLY and CDR2 FYNNEI. The CDR3 is 13 amino acids. V shed 5 bases and J shed 4 bases, with 11 bases lying between them. The CDR3 sequence: CASSYQGRETQYF. CDR3 coding DNA: TGTGCCAGCAGTTATCAGGGTCGAGAGACCCAGTACTTC.

The chain combines TRBV10-2 with TRBJ2-7; the D gene is possibly TRBD2 (5 bases). CDR3 length: 15 residues. V was pared by 6 bases and J by 6 bases, with 21 bases between. Looked up from germline, CDR1 is WSHSY and CDR2 is SAAADI. CDR3 in amino acids: CASSPTYERLGEQYF. In DNA form, the CDR3 reads TGCGCCAGCAGCCCGACTTACGAGCGGTTAGGCGAGCAGTACTTC.

V and J are TRBV4-1 and TRBJ2-7; D unclear. The CDR3 sequence is 14 residues long. Trimming shortened V by 1 base and J by 3 bases, and 10 bases separated the two germline ends. The V gene's germline CDR1 is MGHRA and CDR2 YSYEKL. CDR3 region: CASSQVQSSYEQYF. For the CDR3, the DNA is TGCGCCAGCAGCCAAGTACAGTCTAGCTACGAGCAGTACTTC.

The V gene is TRBV9, the J gene TRBJ1-3; no firm D call. CDR1 is SGDLS, CDR2 YYNGEE, per germline. This CDR3 is 15 amino acids long. V was trimmed by 0 bases and J by 0 bases, leaving 7 bases between them. The CDR3: CASSVAVHSGNTIYF. Written as DNA, the CDR3 is TGTGCCAGCAGCGTAGCGGTCCACTCTGGAAACACCATATATTTT.

The J gene is TRBJ2-7, the V gene TRBV18, with TRBD1 identical over 11 bases. The V and J ends lost 0 bases and 3 bases, in that order; junction bases with no gene match: 4. The CDR3 spans 16 residues. Germline V lookup: CDR1 KGHSH, CDR2 LQKENI. This CDR3 reads CASSPPFGTGGYEQYF. The CDR3 coding sequence is TGTGCCAGCTCACCACCTTTCGGGACAGGGGGCTACGAGCAGTACTTC.

V and J are TRBV2 and TRBJ2-6; D not resolved. Germline CDR1 SNHLY, CDR2 FYNNEI. There are 13 residues in the CDR3. The V and J ends lost 6 bases and 0 bases respectively, with 3 bases between them. This chain's CDR3 is CASRDSGANVLTF. CDR3 nucleotides: TGTGCCAGCAGGGACTCTGGGGCCAACGTCCTGACTTTC.

This sequence joins TRBV5-1 and TRBJ2-1; TRBD2 is a possible D gene (5 bases). Germline V lookup: CDR1 SGHRS, CDR2 YFSETQ. The CDR3 length is 15 residues. V lost 2 bases and J 2 bases, leaving 11 bases between the germline ends. The CDR3 region is CASSFSRVAYNEQFF. The CDR3 bases are TGCGCCAGCAGCTTTTCGCGGGTTGCCTACAATGAGCAGTTCTTC.

The chain couples TRBV29-1 to TRBJ1-2, with TRBD1 as a possible D gene (5 bases). Germline CDR1 and CDR2: SQVTM and ANQGSEA. V was pared by 4 bases and J by 8 bases, with 11 bases between. This CDR3 is built from 11 residues. The CDR3 reads CSVGQGEGYTF. DNA for the CDR3: TGCAGCGTTGGTCAAGGGGAAGGCTACACCTTC.

The rearrangement joins TRBV9 to TRBJ2-7, with 10 bases fitting TRBD1. Per germline, CDR1 SGDLS and CDR2 YYNGEE. The CDR3 extends over 14 amino acids. V shed 2 bases and J 2 bases; nucleotides not matched to a gene: 1. DNA for the CDR3: TGTGCCAGCAGCGTGGGGACAGGGGCCTACGAGCAGTACTTC. Translated, it gives CASSVGTGAYEQYF. Full variable domain (outside the CDR3, taken from reference TRBV9 and TRBJ2-7): DSGVTQTPKHLITATGQRVTLRCSPRSGDLSVYWYQQSLDQGLQFLIQYYNGEERAKGNILERFSAQQFPDLHSELNLSSLELGDSALYFCASSVGTGAYEQYFGPGTRLTVT.